Here is one T cell receptor beta chain with its context. What it binds is not known. These data come from a study of cytomegalovirus exposure and HLA in healthy donors. In the PCR, 60 Vbeta and 13 Jbeta primers were used. Repertoires were generated with immunoSEQ multiplex PCR, while TCRdb's copy carries only in-frame clones and drops some. The repertoire holds some 200,000 clones, with 80% to 85% as singletons. General study findings and limits: Rarity held for most TCR sequences, but there were some public TCRs that occurred in many donors. A list of approximately 160 TCR beta chains associated with cytomegalovirus was given.

The CDR3 length is 16 residues. V gave up 3 bases and J gave up 3 bases; unmatched junction bases: 5. The germline V gene has CDR1 MGHRA and CDR2 YSYEKL. The material sequenced was PBMCs. The clonotype originates from a woman aged 40 to 50 in good health and CMV-seronegative. This sequence joins TRBV4-1 and TRBJ2-7; 13 bases fit TRBD2. The DNA for the CDR3 is TGCGCCAGCAGCCAGCCGGGACTAGCGGGACTCTACGAGCAGTACTTC. Translation gives CASSQPGLAGLYEQYF.